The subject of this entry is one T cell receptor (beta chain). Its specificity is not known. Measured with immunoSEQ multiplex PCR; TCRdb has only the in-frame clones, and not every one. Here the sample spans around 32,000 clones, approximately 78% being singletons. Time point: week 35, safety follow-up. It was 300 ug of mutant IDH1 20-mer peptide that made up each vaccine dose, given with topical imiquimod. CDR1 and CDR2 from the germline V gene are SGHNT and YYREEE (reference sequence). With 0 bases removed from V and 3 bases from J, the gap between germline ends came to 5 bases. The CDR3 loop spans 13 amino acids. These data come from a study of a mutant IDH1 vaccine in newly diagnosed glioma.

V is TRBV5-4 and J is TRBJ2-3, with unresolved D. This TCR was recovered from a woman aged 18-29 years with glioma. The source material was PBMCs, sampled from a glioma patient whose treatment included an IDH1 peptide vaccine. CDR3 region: CASSLDTTDTQYF. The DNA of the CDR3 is TGTGCCAGCAGCTTGGACACAACAGATACGCAGTATTTT.